This TCR beta chain stems from a study of T-cell reconstitution after alpha-beta-depleted transplantation in children. J lost 3 bases, V lost 7 bases, and 12 bases had no gene match. This CDR3 comprises 16 residues. CDR1 is MNHNS and CDR2 is SASEGT in the germline V gene. This clonotype was seen a handful of times. A library of TCRbeta sequences, prepared with unique molecular identifiers, was generated. TCRdb itself ran the PCR reads through MiXCR, one entry per CDR3 protein. The sample lists 500,000 or so distinct CDR3 sequences, over 25% seen once, with around 2.4% in the top ten. Specimen: PBMCs from the stem cell graft donor, collected from the stem cell graft. The sequence was collected from a human donor who donated a stem cell graft to a child with aplastic anemia. This chain uses TRBV6-1 with TRBJ2-1, with 7 bases matching TRBD2. CDR3 coding DNA: TGTGCCAGCAAGTCACCGCTAGCGGACCACTACAATGAGCAGTTCTTC. This translates into CASKSPLADHYNEQFF.